This T cell receptor (beta chain) was identified during a study of T cell responses to AZD1222 COVID-19 vaccine. Study results and caveats: Baseline serostatus was positive in only six AZD1222 recipients.

The CDR3 length is 16 residues. V shed 0 bases and J shed 7 bases, with 15 bases lying between them. Germline V gene data show CDR1 as MGHRA and CDR2 as YSYEKL. Assay: immunoSEQ multiplex PCR; the TCRdb copy retains only in-frame clones and omits some. The sample lists 50,000 to 85,000 clones, 75% to 85% seen once, with over 20% in the top ten. Points on this clone: Its antigen is unknown.

This clonotype was obtained from an adult in good health. The chain carries TRBV4-1 and TRBJ2-2, with D tentatively TRBD1 or TRBD2 (5 bases each). The source material was peripheral blood, sampled on day 0 of MenACWY control vaccination. In nucleotides, the CDR3 is TGCGCCAGCAGCCAAGATGATCGAGGGGTGAGCGGGGAGCTGTTTTTT. This sequence encodes CASSQDDRGVSGELFF.